This T cell receptor beta chain is from a study of shared clonotypes between healthy human individuals. The V gene lost 3 bases and the J gene lost 7 bases, with 17 bases spanning the gap. Germline V CDR1 and CDR2: SGHRS, YFSETQ. This CDR3 has 15 amino acids. A note on this clone: The antigen is unknown.

Assay used: immunoSEQ multiplex PCR; TCRdb lists only in-frame clones, some missing. The table lists 950,000 to 1,100,000 clones, around 78% of them singletons, with under 0.8% in the top ten. Whole-study findings and limits: Roughly 5% of naive CD4 clonotypes were shared across a handful of donors.

The chain employs TRBV5-1 and TRBJ2-1; possible D gene TRBD2, 6 bases. Material: memory CD4+ T cells from PBMCs. Subset: CD45RA-negative fraction. This clonotype was sampled from a man younger than 30 in good health. Some clones in this sample may be carry-over from other donors' samples. The CDR3 sequence is CASSSSGPGLNEQFF. The CDR3 coding sequence is TGCGCCAGCAGCTCCAGCGGGCCAGGATTGAATGAGCAGTTCTTC.